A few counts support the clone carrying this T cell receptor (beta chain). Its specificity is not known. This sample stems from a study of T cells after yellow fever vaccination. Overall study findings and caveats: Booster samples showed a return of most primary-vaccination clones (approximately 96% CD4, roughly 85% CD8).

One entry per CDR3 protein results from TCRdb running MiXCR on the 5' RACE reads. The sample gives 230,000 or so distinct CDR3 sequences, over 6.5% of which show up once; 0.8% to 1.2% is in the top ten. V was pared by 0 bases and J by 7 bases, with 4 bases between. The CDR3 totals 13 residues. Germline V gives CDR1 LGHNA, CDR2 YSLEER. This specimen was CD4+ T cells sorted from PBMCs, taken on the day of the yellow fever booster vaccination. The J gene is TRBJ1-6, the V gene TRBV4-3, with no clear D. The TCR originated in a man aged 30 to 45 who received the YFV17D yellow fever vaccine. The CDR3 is CASSQERNSPLHF. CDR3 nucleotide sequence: TGCGCCAGCAGCCAAGAGCGGAATTCACCCCTCCACTTT.